Shown below are 29 T cell receptor beta chains from a single sample sequenced in a study of CD8 T cells in ankylosing spondylitis. MiXCR was run by TCRdb on the 5' RACE reads, yielding one entry per CDR3 protein. This table holds about 800,000 distinct CDR3 sequences, roughly 12% found once. Their specific antigens are unknown. The study's findings and limits: It appeared that ankylosing spondylitis blood was characterized by a TCR beta motif of about 8 highly homologous variants.

Sequencing was done on a sample of blood, either unsorted or a sorted T cell fraction (not recorded which). The origin of the receptors is a male donor with ankylosing spondylitis.

The V gene is TRBV7-2, the J gene TRBJ1-3, with a possible D match to TRBD1 (5 bases). V was pared by 5 bases and J by 0 bases, with 17 bases between. Germline CDR1 SGHTA, CDR2 FQGNSA. The CDR3 length is 17 residues. The DNA for the CDR3 is TGTGCCAGCAGCCCCCGAGCAGGGCCGACCTCTGGAAACACCATATATTTT. Encoded protein: CASSPRAGPTSGNTIYF.

This clonotype was detected a few times. The CDR3 protein is CSARRIGGSYNEQFF. Written as DNA, the CDR3 is TGCAGTGCTAGGCGTATCGGGGGATCCTACAATGAGCAGTTCTTC. The chain uses TRBV20-1 and TRBJ2-1; D is possibly TRBD2 (6 bases). The CDR3 has 15 residues. Trimming removed 3 bases at V and 1 base at J, with 13 bases between. CDR1 DFQATT and CDR2 SNEGSKA come from the germline V gene (reference sequence).

This clonotype has a count of ten or more. The chain recombines TRBV11-2 with TRBJ1-6; TRBD1 might be the D (5 bases). V shed 1 base and J shed 0 bases, with 13 bases lying between them. Germline-derived CDR1 and CDR2 are SGHAT and FQNNGV. CDR3 length: 18 residues. Written as DNA, the CDR3 is TGTGCCAGCAGCTTAGTAGGCAGGGCAAGCTCCTATAATTCACCCCTCCACTTT. It codes for CASSLVGRASSYNSPLHF.

V and J are TRBV3-1 and TRBJ2-6; no definite D call. Germline CDR1 LGHDT, CDR2 YNNKEL (reference sequence). V lost 7 bases and J lost 4, with 8 bases in between. The CDR3 totals 13 residues. In DNA form, the CDR3 reads TGTGCCAGCACCCTCGGGGGGGCCAACGTCCTGACTTTC. Residues: CASTLGGANVLTF.

The chain recombines TRBV12-3 or TRBV12-4 with TRBJ2-7, with D perhaps matching TRBD1 or TRBD2 (5 bases each). V was cut by 5 bases and J by 6 bases, with 17 bases left in between. The CDR3 totals 14 residues. For the CDR3, the DNA is TGTGCCAGCAGTGCTCAGGGAGTTGGGGGCGAGCAGTACTTC. It codes for CASSAQGVGGEQYF.

This clonotype turned up a few times. The V call is TRBV15, the J call TRBJ1-1, with 7 bases fitting TRBD1. Unmatched junction bases numbered 8, after V lost 2 bases and J lost 5 bases. Per germline, CDR1 LNHNV and CDR2 YYDKDF (reference sequence). CDR3 length: 15 residues. The CDR3 protein is CATSRPRGGGTEAFF. The CDR3 DNA reads as TGTGCCACCAGCAGACCCAGGGGGGGGGGAACTGAAGCTTTCTTT.

The J gene is TRBJ2-7, the V gene TRBV5-1; D is unresolved. The CDR3 has 13 amino acids. Germline V gene sequence: CDR1 SGHRS, CDR2 YFSETQ. The ends were cut back, 5 bases at V and 5 bases at J, with 14 bases in the middle. The CDR3 nucleotides are TGCGCCAGCAGTGTACTCTACCGAAACGAGCAGTACTTC. It yields the protein CASSVLYRNEQYF.

V gene TRBV3-1 combines with J gene TRBJ2-5, with D possibly matching TRBD2 (6 bases). Looked up from germline, CDR1 is LGHDT and CDR2 is YNNKEL (reference sequence). V was clipped by 5 bases and J by 0 bases, with 19 bases between them. The CDR3 loop spans 17 amino acids. Written as DNA, the CDR3 is TGTGCCAGCAGCGCGGGATGGCGGGGCGCGTACCAAGAGACCCAGTACTTC. It encodes CASSAGWRGAYQETQYF.

The rearrangement joins TRBV12-5 to TRBJ1-5, with D unclear. The V and J ends lost 6 bases and 5 bases respectively, with 5 bases between them. Looked up from germline, CDR1 is LGHNT and CDR2 is FRNRAP. The CDR3 totals 11 residues. CDR3 sequence reads: CASGHDQPQHF. Here the CDR3 DNA reads TGTGCTAGTGGGCACGATCAGCCCCAGCATTTT.

This clonotype was detected only a few times. V is TRBV20-1 and J is TRBJ2-7; 8 nucleotides line up with TRBD1. Germline V gene data show CDR1 as DFQATT and CDR2 as SNEGSKA (reference sequence). V was pared by 0 bases and J by 6 bases, with 10 bases of the junction left unmatched. The CDR3 contains 15 residues. This CDR3 reads CSARDRRTGMGEQYF. The CDR3 nucleotides are TGCAGTGCTAGAGATCGTAGGACAGGGATGGGCGAGCAGTACTTC.

The CDR3: CASSPISRLAKNIQYF. The CDR3 DNA sequence: TGTGCCAGCAGCCCAATTAGTCGTCTAGCCAAAAACATTCAGTACTTC. The gene calls are TRBV7-2 and TRBJ2-4; D is ambiguous. CDR3 size: 16 residues. V dropped 5 bases and J dropped 0 bases, with 14 bases sitting between them. Germline CDR1 SGHTA, CDR2 FQGNSA.

This rearrangement joins TRBV20-1 to TRBJ2-1; 7 nucleotides align to TRBD2. V shed 7 bases and J 5 bases; nucleotides not matched to a gene: 5. This CDR3 comprises 12 residues. Germline lookup yields CDR1 DFQATT and CDR2 SNEGSKA (reference sequence). The CDR3 loop is CSGERGHNEQFF. CDR3 nucleotide sequence: TGCAGTGGGGAGCGGGGCCACAATGAGCAGTTCTTC.

V is TRBV20-1 and J is TRBJ2-1; 7 positions match TRBD2. The CDR3 runs to 13 residues. Germline V gene data show CDR1 as DFQATT and CDR2 as SNEGSKA (reference sequence). Trimming removed 6 bases from V and 3 bases from J; junction bases left unmatched: 5. CDR3 region: CSANERDYNEQFF. CDR3 nucleotide sequence: TGCAGTGCGAATGAGCGGGACTACAATGAGCAGTTCTTC.

This clonotype was observed a handful of times. The chain has TRBV29-1 and TRBJ2-2; possible D gene TRBD1, 5 bases. V lost 7 bases and J 3 bases, leaving 12 bases between the germline ends. The CDR3 has 13 amino acids. The germline V gene encodes CDR1 SQVTM and CDR2 ANQGSEA. CDR3 residues: CSAHRTDTGELFF. The DNA for the CDR3 is TGCAGCGCCCACAGGACGGACACCGGGGAGCTGTTTTTT.

The chain employs TRBV29-1 and TRBJ2-2, with 7 bases that match TRBD1. Trimming at V came to 5 bases and at J to 6 bases, leaving 9 bases not matched to a gene. This CDR3 has 14 residues. The germline gives CDR1 SQVTM, CDR2 ANQGSEA. The CDR3 nucleotides read TGCAGCGTTCGGGCCCCCCAGGGGGCCGGGGAGCTGTTTTTT. Encoded protein: CSVRAPQGAGELFF.

The chain carries TRBV5-1 and TRBJ2-5; D is undetermined. The V end lost 0 bases, the J end lost 1 base, and 10 bases lay between the germline ends. Germline V CDR1 and CDR2: SGHRS, YFSETQ. The CDR3 consists of 15 residues. Here the CDR3 reads CASSLVSASQETQYF. The CDR3 coding sequence is TGCGCCAGCAGCTTGGTGTCAGCGTCCCAAGAGACCCAGTACTTC.

This clonotype was observed a few times. The chain links TRBV15 to TRBJ1-5; a weak D match, TRBD1 (6 bases). Trimming took off 4 bases at V and 6 bases at J, with 16 bases between the two ends. Germline V CDR1 and CDR2: LNHNV, YYDKDF (reference sequence). The CDR3 loop spans 15 amino acids. Here the CDR3 reads CATSKAGEGVQPQHF. The CDR3 region has the DNA TGTGCCACCAGCAAAGCAGGGGAGGGTGTTCAGCCCCAGCATTTT.

In nucleotides, the CDR3 is TGTGCCAGCAGCGTAGAAACCGGGGATAATTCACCCCTCCACTTT. Translation: CASSVETGDNSPLHF. This sequence joins TRBV9 and TRBJ1-6; D is undetermined. This CDR3 has 15 residues. Per germline, CDR1 SGDLS and CDR2 YYNGEE. With 0 bases removed from V and 5 bases from J, the gap between germline ends came to 9 bases.

This clonotype was seen ten or more times. At one end, the junction sequence differs from germline, possibly due to a read error. The V and J genes are TRBV10-3 and TRBJ2-7; no clear D gene. The CDR3 contains 11 residues. CDR1 and CDR2 from the germline V gene are ENHRY and SYGVKD. The CDR3 loop reads CAISEDGIQRF. The CDR3 region has the DNA TGTGCCATCAGTGAGGACGGAATCCAGCGCTTC.

The chain carries TRBV20-1 and TRBJ2-1; 8 nucleotides agree with TRBD2. With 3 bases clipped from V and 1 base from J, the junction kept 8 bases outside the gene matches. The CDR3 covers 16 residues. Germline assignment: CDR1 DFQATT and CDR2 SNEGSKA (reference sequence). In DNA, the CDR3 is TGCAGTGCTAGGGCCCAGACTAGCGTATCCTACAATGAGCAGTTCTTC. Amino acids: CSARAQTSVSYNEQFF.

J is TRBJ2-1 and V is TRBV20-1; D uncertain. Trimming left V 6 bases short and J 10 bases short, with 16 bases between. The CDR3 contains 12 residues. CDR1 is DFQATT, CDR2 SNEGSKA, per germline (reference sequence). This CDR3 is CSAEGPGEEQFF. In nucleotides, the CDR3 is TGCAGTGCAGAAGGACCAGGCGAGGAGCAGTTCTTC.

This clonotype occurred many times. The chain recombines TRBV20-1 with TRBJ2-2; no definite D call. The germline gives CDR1 DFQATT, CDR2 SNEGSKA (reference sequence). The CDR3 spans 12 residues. The V end lost 5 bases, the J end lost 0 bases, and 4 bases lay between the germline ends. The CDR3 coding sequence is TGCAGTGCTCTTTCGAACACCGGGGAGCTGTTTTTT. Translation: CSALSNTGELFF.

The J gene is TRBJ2-2, the V gene TRBV30, with a weak D call TRBD2 (5 bases). The germline V and J ends were trimmed by 0 bases and 8 bases, with 10 bases remaining between them. The CDR3 is 13 amino acids. The germline CDR1 and CDR2 sequences are GTSNPN and SVGIG (reference sequence). Written as DNA, the CDR3 is TGTGCCTGGAGTGTTGGAGGTGGAGGGGAGCTGTTTTTT. This encodes CAWSVGGGGELFF.

In this sample, this clonotype turned up many times. The rearrangement joins TRBV20-1 to TRBJ2-3; 8 bases agree with TRBD2. The CDR3 contains 14 residues. CDR1 and CDR2 from the germline V gene are DFQATT and SNEGSKA (reference sequence). The ends lost 0 bases at V and 4 bases at J; junction bases unmatched: 3. CDR3 in DNA: TGCAGTGCTAGAGACGGGAGGGGAGCAGATACGCAGTATTTT. It is translated as CSARDGRGADTQYF.

This clonotype was counted only a few times. This chain uses TRBV7-3 with TRBJ1-2, with D maybe TRBD1 (5 bases). The CDR3 spans 12 residues. Germline lookup yields CDR1 SGHTA and CDR2 FQGTGA. Trimming stripped 5 bases from V and 10 bases from J, with 14 bases between. Written as DNA, the CDR3 is TGTGCCAGCAGCCCCTCGCAGGGAACCTACACCTTC. This codes for CASSPSQGTYTF.

This clonotype came up a few times. V is TRBV30 and J is TRBJ2-7; TRBD1 agrees at 8 bases. The CDR3 has 14 residues. CDR1 and CDR2 from the germline V gene are GTSNPN and SVGIG (reference sequence). The junction had 4 bases not matched to a gene; V was cut back by 3 bases and J by 0 bases. Written as DNA, the CDR3 is TGTGCCTGGAGACAACAGGGGGGCTCCTACGAGCAGTACTTC. This sequence encodes CAWRQQGGSYEQYF.

This clonotype came up many times. A read error may account for a junction end that differs from germline. The rearrangement joins TRBV5-1 to TRBJ1-1; 8 positions match TRBD1. CDR1 and CDR2 (germline): SGHRS, YFSETQ. The CDR3 covers 14 residues. The DNA for the CDR3 is TGTGCCAGCAGTCTTCAGGGGGCCGGCACTGAAGCTTTCTTT. Its translation is CASSLQGAGTEAFF.

This sequence joins TRBV5-1 and TRBJ1-6, with D perhaps matching TRBD1 (6 bases). Germline-derived CDR1 and CDR2 are SGHRS and YFSETQ. V was trimmed by 0 bases and J by 11 bases, leaving 15 bases between them. This CDR3 spans 15 amino acids. The CDR3 loop reads CASSLGDILGTPLHF. The CDR3 DNA sequence: TGCGCCAGCAGCTTGGGGGACATTCTGGGCACACCCCTCCACTTT.

This clonotype was counted a few times. The genes are TRBV7-6 and TRBJ2-5, with a weak D call TRBD1 (6 bases). Germline V gives CDR1 SGHVS, CDR2 FNYEAQ. The CDR3 has 13 amino acids. Deletions cut 4 bases from V and 7 bases from J, with 13 bases between. The CDR3 is CASSYNRAGTQYF. CDR3 DNA: TGTGCCAGCAGCTATAACAGGGCGGGGACCCAGTACTTC.